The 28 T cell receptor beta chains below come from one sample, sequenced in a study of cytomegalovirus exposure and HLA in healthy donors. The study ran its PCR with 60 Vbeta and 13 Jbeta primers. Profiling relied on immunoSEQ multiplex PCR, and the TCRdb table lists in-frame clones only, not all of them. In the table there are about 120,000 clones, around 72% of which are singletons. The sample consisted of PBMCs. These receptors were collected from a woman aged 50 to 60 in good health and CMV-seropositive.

CDR3 nucleotide sequence: TGTGCCAGCAGTCCCGGCCGGGGGGGGAACACTGAAGCTTTCTTT. Protein product: CASSPGRGGNTEAFF. This rearrangement joins TRBV6-6 to TRBJ1-1, with a possible D match to TRBD1 (5 bases). Trimming pared 5 bases from V and 1 base from J, leaving 14 bases between. The CDR3 runs 15 residues. Germline V CDR1 and CDR2: MNHNY, SVGAGI (reference sequence).

CDR3: CASSLGAFTEAFF. DNA of the CDR3: TGTGCCAGCAGCTTGGGGGCGTTCACTGAAGCTTTCTTT. The V gene is TRBV7-3, the J gene TRBJ1-1; D might be TRBD1 (6 bases). Germline V gene sequence: CDR1 SGHTA, CDR2 FQGTGA. V was clipped by 3 bases and J by 4 bases, with 9 bases between them. There are 13 residues in the CDR3.

DNA for the CDR3: TGTGCCACCAGCAGGTTCTTAAGTGGATCGGGAAGTGAGCAGTTCTTC. Its protein product is CATSRFLSGSGSEQFF. The gene calls are TRBV15 and TRBJ2-1; tentatively, D is TRBD2 (5 bases). V was trimmed by 3 bases and J by 9 bases, leaving 21 bases between them. The germline CDR1 and CDR2 sequences are LNHNV and YYDKDF (reference sequence). This CDR3 has 16 amino acids.

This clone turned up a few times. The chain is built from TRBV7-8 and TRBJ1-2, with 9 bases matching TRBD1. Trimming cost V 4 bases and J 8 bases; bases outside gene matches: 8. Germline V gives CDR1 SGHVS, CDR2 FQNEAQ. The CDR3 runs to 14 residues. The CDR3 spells CASSSGTGLLGYTF. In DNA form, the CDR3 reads TGTGCCAGCAGCTCCGGGACAGGGTTGCTCGGCTACACCTTC.

CDR3 nucleotide sequence: TGCGCCAGCAGACAGGGGGCGGGTGAGACCCAGTACTTC. It codes for CASRQGAGETQYF. This rearrangement joins TRBV5-1 to TRBJ2-5; 9 positions agree with TRBD1. The CDR3 runs to 13 residues. Germline values: CDR1 SGHRS, CDR2 YFSETQ. J lost 5 bases, V lost 5 bases, and 4 bases had no gene match.

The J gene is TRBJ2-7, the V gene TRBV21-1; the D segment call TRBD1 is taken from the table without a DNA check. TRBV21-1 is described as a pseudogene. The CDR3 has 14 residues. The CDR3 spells CASSYRTGFYEQYF. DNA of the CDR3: TGTGCCAGCAGCTATAGGACAGGGTTCTACGAGCAGTACTTC.

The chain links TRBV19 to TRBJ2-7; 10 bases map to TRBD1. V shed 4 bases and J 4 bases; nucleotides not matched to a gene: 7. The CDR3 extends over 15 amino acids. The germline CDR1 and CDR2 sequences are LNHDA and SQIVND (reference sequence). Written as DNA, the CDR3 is TGTGCCAGTAGTACCCGACAGGGGGCCGGGTACGAGCAGTACTTC. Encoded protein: CASSTRQGAGYEQYF.

The DNA for the CDR3 is TGTGCCAGCAGCCCCTTGGGGGGGGTAGATCAGCCCCAGCATTTT. Amino acid sequence: CASSPLGGVDQPQHF. The V call is TRBV7-9, the J call TRBJ1-5; D is possibly TRBD1 (5 bases). Trimming left V 5 bases short and J 5 bases short, with 16 bases between. CDR3 length equals 15 residues. Per germline, CDR1 SEHNR and CDR2 FQNEAQ (reference sequence).

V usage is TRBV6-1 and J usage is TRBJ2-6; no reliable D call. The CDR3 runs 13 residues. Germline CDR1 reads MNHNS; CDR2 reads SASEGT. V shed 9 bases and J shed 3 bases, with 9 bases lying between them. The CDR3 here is CASLDFGANVLTF. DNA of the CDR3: TGTGCCAGTTTAGATTTTGGGGCCAACGTCCTGACTTTC.

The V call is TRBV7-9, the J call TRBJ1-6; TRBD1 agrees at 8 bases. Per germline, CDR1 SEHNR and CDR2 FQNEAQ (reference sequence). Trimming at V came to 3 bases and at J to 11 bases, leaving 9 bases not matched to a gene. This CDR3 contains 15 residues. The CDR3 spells CASSFLLTGQAPLHF. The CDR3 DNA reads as TGTGCCAGCAGCTTCCTGCTTACGGGACAGGCACCCCTCCACTTT.

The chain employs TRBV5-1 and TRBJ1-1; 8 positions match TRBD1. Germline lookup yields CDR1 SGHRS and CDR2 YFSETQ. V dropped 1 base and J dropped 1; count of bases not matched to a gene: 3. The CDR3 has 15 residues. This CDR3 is CASSLSGTGNTEAFF. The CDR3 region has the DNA TGCGCCAGCAGCTTGTCCGGGACAGGGAACACTGAAGCTTTCTTT.

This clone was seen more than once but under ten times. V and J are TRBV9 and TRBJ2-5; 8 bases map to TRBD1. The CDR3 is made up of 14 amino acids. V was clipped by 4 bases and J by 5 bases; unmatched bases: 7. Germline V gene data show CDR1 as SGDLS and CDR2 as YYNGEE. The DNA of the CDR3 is TGTGCCAGCAGCCCACGGACAGGGTTGGAGACCCAGTACTTC. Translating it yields CASSPRTGLETQYF.

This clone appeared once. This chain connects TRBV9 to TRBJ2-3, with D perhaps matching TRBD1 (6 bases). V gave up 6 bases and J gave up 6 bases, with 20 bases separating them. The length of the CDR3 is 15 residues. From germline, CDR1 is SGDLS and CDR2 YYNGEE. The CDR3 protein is CASTQAAFGGDTQYF. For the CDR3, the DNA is TGTGCCAGCACCCAAGCGGCGTTTGGGGGCGATACGCAGTATTTT.

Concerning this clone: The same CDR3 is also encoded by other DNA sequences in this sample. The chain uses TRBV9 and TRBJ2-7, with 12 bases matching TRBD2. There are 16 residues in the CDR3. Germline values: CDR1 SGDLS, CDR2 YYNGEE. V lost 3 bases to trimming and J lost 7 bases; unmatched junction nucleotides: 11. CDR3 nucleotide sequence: TGTGCCAGCAGCGCGGGACTAGCGGGCGTGGGTTATGAGCAGTACTTC. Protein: CASSAGLAGVGYEQYF.

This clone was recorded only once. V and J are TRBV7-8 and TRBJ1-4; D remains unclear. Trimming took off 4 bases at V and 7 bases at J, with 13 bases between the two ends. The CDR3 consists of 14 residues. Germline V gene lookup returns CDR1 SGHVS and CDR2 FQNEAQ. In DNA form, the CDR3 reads TGTGCCAGCAGCTCCGGGAGTATTGGTGAAAAACTGTTTTTT. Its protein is CASSSGSIGEKLFF.

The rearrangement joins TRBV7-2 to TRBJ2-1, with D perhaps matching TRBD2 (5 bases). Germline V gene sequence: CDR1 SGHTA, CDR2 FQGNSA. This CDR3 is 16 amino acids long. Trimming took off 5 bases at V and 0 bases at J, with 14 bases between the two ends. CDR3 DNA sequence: TGTGCCAGCAGCCGTGGGCGGGTGAGCTCCTACAATGAGCAGTTCTTC. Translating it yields CASSRGRVSSYNEQFF.

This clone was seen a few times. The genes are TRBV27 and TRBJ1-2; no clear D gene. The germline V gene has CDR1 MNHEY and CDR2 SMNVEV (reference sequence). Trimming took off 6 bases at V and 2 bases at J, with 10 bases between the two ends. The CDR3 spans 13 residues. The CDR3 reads CASSLTVNYGYTF. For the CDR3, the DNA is TGTGCCAGCAGCCTCACAGTGAACTATGGCTACACCTTC.

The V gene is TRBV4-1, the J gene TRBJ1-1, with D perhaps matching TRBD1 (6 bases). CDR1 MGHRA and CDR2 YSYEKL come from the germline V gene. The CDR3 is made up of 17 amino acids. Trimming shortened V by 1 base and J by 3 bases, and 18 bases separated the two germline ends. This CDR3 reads CASSQVRSGVGYTEAFF. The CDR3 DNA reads TGCGCCAGCAGCCAAGTAAGGTCAGGGGTGGGGTACACTGAAGCTTTCTTT.

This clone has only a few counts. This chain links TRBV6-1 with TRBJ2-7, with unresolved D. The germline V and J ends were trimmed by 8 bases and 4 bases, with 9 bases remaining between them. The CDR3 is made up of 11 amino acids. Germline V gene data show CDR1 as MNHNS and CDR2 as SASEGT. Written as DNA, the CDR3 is TGTGCCAGCGGCGACTCTTACGAGCAGTACTTC. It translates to CASGDSYEQYF.

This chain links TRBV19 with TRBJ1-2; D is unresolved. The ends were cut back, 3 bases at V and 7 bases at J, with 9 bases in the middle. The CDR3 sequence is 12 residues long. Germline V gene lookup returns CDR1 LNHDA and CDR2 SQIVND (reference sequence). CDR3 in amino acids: CASSMNSPGYTF. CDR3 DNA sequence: TGTGCCAGTAGTATGAACAGTCCTGGCTACACCTTC.

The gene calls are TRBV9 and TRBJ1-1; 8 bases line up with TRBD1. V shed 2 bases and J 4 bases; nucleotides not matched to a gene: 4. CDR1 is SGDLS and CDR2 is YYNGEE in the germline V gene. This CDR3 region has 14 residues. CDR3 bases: TGTGCCAGCAGCGTCGGGACAGGACTCACTGAAGCTTTCTTT. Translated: CASSVGTGLTEAFF.

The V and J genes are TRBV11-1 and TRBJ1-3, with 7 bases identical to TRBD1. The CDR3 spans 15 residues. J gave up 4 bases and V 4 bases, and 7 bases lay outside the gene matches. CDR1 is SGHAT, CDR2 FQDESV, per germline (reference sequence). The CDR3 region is CASSSPTGSGNTIYF. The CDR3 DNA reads TGTGCCAGCAGCTCACCGACAGGGTCAGGAAACACCATATATTTT. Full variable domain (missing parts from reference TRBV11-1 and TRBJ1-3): EAEVAQSPRYKITEKSQAVAFWCDPISGHATLYWYRQILGQGPELLVQFQDESVVDDSQLPKDRFSAERLKGVDSTLKIQPAELGDSAMYLCASSSPTGSGNTIYFGEGSWLTVV.

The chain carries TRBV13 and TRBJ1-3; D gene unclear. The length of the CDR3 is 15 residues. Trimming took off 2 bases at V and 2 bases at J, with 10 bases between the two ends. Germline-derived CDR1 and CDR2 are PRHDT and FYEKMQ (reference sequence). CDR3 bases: TGTGCCAGCAGCTTACTAGGAGGGACTGGAAACACCATATATTTT. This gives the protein CASSLLGGTGNTIYF.

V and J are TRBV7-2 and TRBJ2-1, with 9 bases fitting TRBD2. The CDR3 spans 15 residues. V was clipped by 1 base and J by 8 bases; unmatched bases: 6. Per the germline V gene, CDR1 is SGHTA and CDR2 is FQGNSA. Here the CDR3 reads CASSLELAGGDEQFF. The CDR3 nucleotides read TGTGCCAGCAGCTTAGAACTAGCGGGCGGGGATGAGCAGTTCTTC.

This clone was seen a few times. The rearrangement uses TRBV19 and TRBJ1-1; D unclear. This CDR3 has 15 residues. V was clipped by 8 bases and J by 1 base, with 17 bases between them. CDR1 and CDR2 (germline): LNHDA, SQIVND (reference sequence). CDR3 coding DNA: TGTGCCAGTCAACGTCGGGTTGGAACGAACACTGAAGCTTTCTTT. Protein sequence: CASQRRVGTNTEAFF.

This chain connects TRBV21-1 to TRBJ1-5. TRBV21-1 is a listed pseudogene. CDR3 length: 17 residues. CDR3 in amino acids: CASSKGGVTRDNQPQHF. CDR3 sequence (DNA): TGTGCCAGCAGCAAAGGGGGGGTTACACGCGACAATCAGCCCCAGCATTTT.

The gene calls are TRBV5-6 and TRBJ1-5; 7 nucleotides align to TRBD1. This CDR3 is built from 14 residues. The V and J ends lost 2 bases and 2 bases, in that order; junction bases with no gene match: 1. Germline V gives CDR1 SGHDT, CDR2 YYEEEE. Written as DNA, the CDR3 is TGTGCCAGCAGCTTCAGGGGGGGCAATCAGCCCCAGCATTTT. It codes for CASSFRGGNQPQHF.

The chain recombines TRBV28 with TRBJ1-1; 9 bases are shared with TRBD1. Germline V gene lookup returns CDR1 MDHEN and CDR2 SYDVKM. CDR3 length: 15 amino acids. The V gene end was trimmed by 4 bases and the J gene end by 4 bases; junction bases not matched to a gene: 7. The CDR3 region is CASSSQGAPVTEAFF. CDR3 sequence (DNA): TGTGCCAGCAGTTCACAGGGGGCGCCAGTCACTGAAGCTTTCTTT.